A single sample is the source of the 26 T cell receptor beta chains below, sequenced in a study of a mutant IDH1 vaccine in newly diagnosed glioma. The repertoire was sequenced with immunoSEQ multiplex PCR; TCRdb's copy has only in-frame clones and lacks some. The data hold about 24,000 clones, with 70% to 85% observed a single time. The sample's time point: week 11, during vaccination. Every vaccine dose comprised 300 ug of mutant IDH1 20-mer peptide plus topical imiquimod. Their antigen targets remain unknown. Material: PBMCs, obtained from a glioma patient whose treatment included an IDH1 peptide vaccine. The receptors were gathered from a man aged 35 to 55 with glioma.

The chain recombines TRBV5-4 with TRBJ2-1; 8 bases are a match to TRBD2. Looked up from germline, CDR1 is SGHNT and CDR2 is YYREEE (reference sequence). The CDR3 is 13 residues long. V trimming: 0 bases; J trimming: 9 bases; junction bases outside the gene matches: 2. Written as DNA, the CDR3 is TGTGCCAGCAGCTTGGGGCGGGAGGTTGAGCAGTTCTTC. Protein product: CASSLGREVEQFF. Using reference TRBV5-4 and TRBJ2-1 for the parts outside the CDR3, the full variable domain is ETGVTQSPTHLIKTRGQQVTLRCSSQSGHNTVSWYQQALGQGPQFIFQYYREEENGRGNFPPRFSGLQFPNYSSELNVNALELDDSALYLCASSLGREVEQFFGPGTRLTVL.

The CDR3, as DNA: TGCAGCGCCCCGAAGCCAGGGGGTTGGGGCACCGGGGAGCTGTTTTTT. Amino acid sequence: CSAPKPGGWGTGELFF. The chain joins TRBV29-1 to TRBJ2-2, with 7 bases lining up with TRBD1. CDR3 size: 16 residues. Per the germline V gene, CDR1 is SQVTM and CDR2 is ANQGSEA. Unmatched junction bases numbered 15, after V lost 7 bases and J lost 4 bases.

The gene calls are TRBV19 and TRBJ2-1; weak D call: TRBD1 (6 bases). V was trimmed by 6 bases and J by 5 bases, leaving 11 bases between them. The germline gives CDR1 LNHDA, CDR2 SQIVND (reference sequence). The CDR3 consists of 13 residues. This chain's CDR3 is CASSNRVDNEQFF. Written as DNA, the CDR3 is TGTGCCAGTAGCAACAGGGTCGACAATGAGCAGTTCTTC.

CDR3 amino acids: CASSRGSPSYEQYV. The CDR3 DNA sequence: TGTGCCAGCAGCCGCGGATCTCCGTCCTACGAGCAGTACGTC. The chain links TRBV5-6 to TRBJ2-7; D is uncertain. Trimming took 4 bases from V and 1 from J, leaving 12 bases between them. CDR1 SGHDT and CDR2 YYEEEE come from the germline V gene. The length of the CDR3 is 14 residues.

The CDR3 sequence: CASSPPVAGGNTIYF. The DNA of the CDR3 is TGTGCCAGCAGTCCCCCGGTAGCGGGTGGAAACACCATATATTTT. The genes are TRBV2 and TRBJ1-3; D remains ambiguous. Germline V gene sequence: CDR1 SNHLY, CDR2 FYNNEI. The CDR3 extends over 15 amino acids. Deletions cut 5 bases from V and 3 bases from J, with 14 bases between. The entire variable domain, with the rest obtained from reference TRBV2 and TRBJ1-3, is as follows: EPEVTQTPSHQVTQMGQEVILRCVPISNHLYFYWYRQILGQKVEFLVSFYNNEISEKSEIFDDQFSVERPDGSNFTLKIRSTKLEDSAMYFCASSPPVAGGNTIYFGEGSWLTVV.

This chain uses TRBV19 with TRBJ1-6; a possible D gene is TRBD1 (5 bases). V was clipped by 5 bases and J by 6 bases, with 11 bases between them. This CDR3 spans 14 amino acids. Germline CDR1 and CDR2: LNHDA and SQIVND (reference sequence). This CDR3 reads CASSLTGFNSPLHF. DNA for the CDR3: TGTGCCAGTAGTCTCACAGGATTTAATTCACCCCTCCACTTT. Together with reference TRBV19 and TRBJ1-6, the CDR3 gives the full variable domain: DGGITQSPKYLFRKEGQNVTLSCEQNLNHDAMYWYRQDPGQGLRLIYYSQIVNDFQKGDIAEGYSVSREKKESFPLTVTSAQKNPTAFYLCASSLTGFNSPLHFGNGTRLTVT.

The J gene is TRBJ2-3, the V gene TRBV28; D might be TRBD1 (6 bases). This CDR3 region has 16 residues. CDR1 is MDHEN, CDR2 SYDVKM, per germline. V lost 6 bases, J lost 1 base, and 17 bases lay in between. This CDR3 is CASSYLRGLGTDTQYF. In DNA, the CDR3 is TGTGCCAGCAGCTACCTCAGGGGATTGGGCACAGATACGCAGTATTTT.

V is TRBV7-7 and J is TRBJ2-1, with 8 bases fitting TRBD2. The CDR3 totals 15 residues. Germline V gene data show CDR1 as SSHAT and CDR2 as FNYEAQ (reference sequence). The ends lost 1 base at V and 4 bases at J; junction bases unmatched: 3. Here the CDR3 DNA reads TGTGCCAGCAGCTTAGGAAGCGGGAGTTACAATGAGCAGTTCTTC. Translating it yields CASSLGSGSYNEQFF.

The rearrangement links TRBV5-5 to TRBJ1-1, with a tentative D call TRBD1 (5 bases). The CDR3 runs to 15 residues. The germline V and J ends were trimmed by 2 bases and 4 bases, with 15 bases remaining between them. Germline CDR1 reads SGHKS; CDR2 reads YYEKEE (reference sequence). The CDR3 DNA sequence: TGTGCCAGCAGCTTCGGGGGGAGGTACGGCACTGAAGCTTTCTTT. Its translation: CASSFGGRYGTEAFF.

The V and J genes are TRBV9 and TRBJ2-1; 9 nucleotides agree with TRBD2. The CDR3 is 15 residues long. With 0 bases clipped from V and 12 bases from J, the junction kept 10 bases outside the gene matches. CDR1 and CDR2 (germline): SGDLS, YYNGEE. Here the CDR3 DNA reads TGTGCCAGCAGCGTAGGAAGTAGCGGGAGAACGGGGCAGTTCTTC. This translates into CASSVGSSGRTGQFF.

V and J are TRBV5-8 and TRBJ1-5; D possibly corresponds to TRBD1 (5 bases). This CDR3 has 16 residues. Germline lookup yields CDR1 SGHTS and CDR2 YDEGEE. Trimming took 4 bases from V and 3 from J, leaving 17 bases between them. The CDR3 spells CASSPKFREPNQPQHF. The CDR3 nucleotides are TGTGCCAGCAGCCCGAAATTCAGGGAGCCCAATCAGCCCCAGCATTTT.

Remarks on this clone: Other DNA sequences in the same sample also yield this CDR3. The J gene is TRBJ2-1, the V gene TRBV7-2; 9 bases map to TRBD1. This CDR3 comprises 14 residues. The germline gives CDR1 SGHTA, CDR2 FQGNSA. Trimming removed 8 bases from V and 5 bases from J; junction bases left unmatched: 7. CDR3 nucleotide sequence: TGTGCCAGCTCCCCGGGACAGGGCCACAATGAGCAGTTCTTC. Amino acid sequence: CASSPGQGHNEQFF. The full variable domain, rest sourced from reference TRBV7-2 and TRBJ2-1, is GAGVSQSPSNKVTEKGKDVELRCDPISGHTALYWYRQSLGQGLEFLIYFQGNSAPDKSGLPSDRFSAERTGGSVSTLTIQRTQQEDSAVYLCASSPGQGHNEQFFGPGTRLTVL.

This clone is labeled medium-sized (0.01 to 0.1%). The gene calls are TRBV2 and TRBJ2-3; D gene uncertain. The CDR3 loop spans 15 amino acids. CDR1 and CDR2 (germline): SNHLY, FYNNEI. V was pared by 4 bases and J by 0 bases, with 11 bases between. This chain's CDR3 is CASSGIARSTDTQYF. The CDR3 DNA reads TGTGCCAGCAGTGGGATCGCTCGCAGCACAGATACGCAGTATTTT.

This clone was observed a handful of times. J is TRBJ2-2 and V is TRBV4-2; maybe TRBD1 (6 bases). V was trimmed by 8 bases and J by 3 bases, leaving 16 bases between them. CDR1 is LGHNA, CDR2 YNFKEQ, per germline. CDR3 length: 15 residues. CDR3 region: CASHRGRSDTGELFF. CDR3 nucleotide sequence: TGTGCCAGCCATAGGGGGAGAAGCGACACCGGGGAGCTGTTTTTT.

This sequence joins TRBV5-1 and TRBJ2-3; 7 bases are a match to TRBD1. Germline values: CDR1 SGHRS, CDR2 YFSETQ. This CDR3 comprises 14 residues. Germline trimming cut 3 bases from V and 0 bases from J; bases unmatched to any gene: 1. The CDR3 spells CASSSTGSTDTQYF. In nucleotides, the CDR3 is TGCGCCAGCAGCTCGACAGGGAGCACAGATACGCAGTATTTT.

J is TRBJ2-5 and V is TRBV25-1; 10 positions match TRBD1. The CDR3 is 15 amino acids. Trimming cost V 8 bases and J 5 bases; bases outside gene matches: 11. CDR1 and CDR2 from the germline V gene are MGHDK and SYGVNS. The CDR3 spells CASGTGTGVLETQYF. CDR3 nucleotides: TGTGCCAGCGGGACCGGGACAGGGGTTTTGGAGACCCAGTACTTC.

The chain joins TRBV5-1 to TRBJ1-1; D unresolved. Germline V lookup: CDR1 SGHRS, CDR2 YFSETQ. The V gene lost 5 bases and the J gene lost 1 base, with 15 bases spanning the gap. The CDR3 sequence is 15 residues long. CDR3 in DNA: TGCGCCAGCAGTCGGACCCTCGAGGGGAACACTGAAGCTTTCTTT. Its protein product is CASSRTLEGNTEAFF.

The genes are TRBV7-9 and TRBJ2-3; D is perhaps TRBD1 or TRBD2 (5 bases each). Trimming removed 5 bases from V and 2 bases from J, with 17 bases in between. CDR3 length: 16 amino acids. Germline V gives CDR1 SEHNR, CDR2 FQNEAQ (reference sequence). Here the CDR3 reads CASSPTGMGDTDTQYF. The DNA for the CDR3 is TGTGCCAGCAGCCCAACTGGGATGGGGGACACAGATACGCAGTATTTT.

This sequence joins TRBV5-4 and TRBJ1-2, with D perhaps TRBD1 (6 bases). This CDR3 has 15 residues. Deletions cut 0 bases from V and 4 bases from J, with 13 bases between. Germline V CDR1 and CDR2: SGHNT, YYREEE (reference sequence). CDR3 nucleotides: TGTGCCAGCAGCTTGGGCGGGGGCACCTCCTATGGCTACACCTTC. It translates to CASSLGGGTSYGYTF.

The chain links TRBV19 to TRBJ2-1, with 14 positions matching TRBD2. The CDR3 is 20 amino acids. V was pared by 6 bases and J by 3 bases, with 16 bases of the junction left unmatched. Germline-derived CDR1 and CDR2 are LNHDA and SQIVND (reference sequence). The CDR3 sequence: CASSPQTSGRARGGYNEQFF. CDR3 sequence (DNA): TGTGCCAGTAGCCCCCAGACTAGCGGGAGGGCCAGAGGCGGCTACAATGAGCAGTTCTTC.

The V call is TRBV10-1, the J call TRBJ1-1; D not certain. The germline V and J ends were trimmed by 3 bases and 2 bases, with 10 bases remaining between them. From germline, CDR1 is WNHNN and CDR2 SYGVQD (reference sequence). This CDR3 contains 14 residues. CDR3: CASSESHGNTEAFF. In DNA form, the CDR3 reads TGCGCCAGCAGTGAATCTCACGGTAACACTGAAGCTTTCTTT.

The chain employs TRBV6-6 and TRBJ2-1; 7 bases line up with TRBD2. CDR1 MNHNY and CDR2 SVGAGI come from the germline V gene (reference sequence). The CDR3 extends over 15 amino acids. V was clipped by 2 bases and J by 7 bases; unmatched bases: 8. This CDR3 is CASSYDEGGPNEQFF. CDR3 sequence (DNA): TGTGCCAGCAGTTACGATGAGGGAGGGCCGAATGAGCAGTTCTTC.

V gene TRBV30 combines with J gene TRBJ1-2; 7 bases agree with TRBD1. Germline values: CDR1 GTSNPN, CDR2 SVGIG (reference sequence). This CDR3 is built from 12 residues. V lost 1 base, J lost 6 bases, and 2 bases stayed unmatched. CDR3 sequence reads: CAWSGRGDGYTF. The CDR3 DNA reads as TGTGCCTGGAGTGGCAGGGGGGATGGCTACACCTTC.

The chain has TRBV29-1 and TRBJ2-1; TRBD2 agrees at 8 bases. Germline-derived CDR1 and CDR2 are SQVTM and ANQGSEA. The CDR3 is made up of 14 amino acids. J was trimmed by 7 bases and V by 0 bases; bases with no gene match: 5. The CDR3 sequence: CSVEDMGGRNEQFF. CDR3 in DNA: TGCAGCGTTGAAGATATGGGCGGGAGGAATGAGCAGTTCTTC.

This chain connects TRBV11-1 to TRBJ1-1; possible D gene TRBD1, 5 bases. The V end was cut by 8 bases, the J end by 1 base, with 17 bases between. This CDR3 contains 15 residues. Germline CDR1 is SGHAT and CDR2 is FQDESV (reference sequence). In DNA, the CDR3 is TGTGCCAGCCGAGCTGTGGGGGTGGCGAACACTGAAGCTTTCTTT. This codes for CASRAVGVANTEAFF.

The chain's CDR3 is CASSLSRGKALSSGQPQHF. The CDR3 coding sequence is TGTGCCAGCAGTTTAAGTCGAGGGAAGGCACTTAGTAGCGGTCAGCCCCAGCATTTT. This chain joins TRBV27 and TRBJ1-5; no clear D. V lost 2 bases and J 6 bases, leaving 26 bases between the germline ends. The CDR3 loop spans 19 amino acids. Per germline, CDR1 MNHEY and CDR2 SMNVEV (reference sequence).